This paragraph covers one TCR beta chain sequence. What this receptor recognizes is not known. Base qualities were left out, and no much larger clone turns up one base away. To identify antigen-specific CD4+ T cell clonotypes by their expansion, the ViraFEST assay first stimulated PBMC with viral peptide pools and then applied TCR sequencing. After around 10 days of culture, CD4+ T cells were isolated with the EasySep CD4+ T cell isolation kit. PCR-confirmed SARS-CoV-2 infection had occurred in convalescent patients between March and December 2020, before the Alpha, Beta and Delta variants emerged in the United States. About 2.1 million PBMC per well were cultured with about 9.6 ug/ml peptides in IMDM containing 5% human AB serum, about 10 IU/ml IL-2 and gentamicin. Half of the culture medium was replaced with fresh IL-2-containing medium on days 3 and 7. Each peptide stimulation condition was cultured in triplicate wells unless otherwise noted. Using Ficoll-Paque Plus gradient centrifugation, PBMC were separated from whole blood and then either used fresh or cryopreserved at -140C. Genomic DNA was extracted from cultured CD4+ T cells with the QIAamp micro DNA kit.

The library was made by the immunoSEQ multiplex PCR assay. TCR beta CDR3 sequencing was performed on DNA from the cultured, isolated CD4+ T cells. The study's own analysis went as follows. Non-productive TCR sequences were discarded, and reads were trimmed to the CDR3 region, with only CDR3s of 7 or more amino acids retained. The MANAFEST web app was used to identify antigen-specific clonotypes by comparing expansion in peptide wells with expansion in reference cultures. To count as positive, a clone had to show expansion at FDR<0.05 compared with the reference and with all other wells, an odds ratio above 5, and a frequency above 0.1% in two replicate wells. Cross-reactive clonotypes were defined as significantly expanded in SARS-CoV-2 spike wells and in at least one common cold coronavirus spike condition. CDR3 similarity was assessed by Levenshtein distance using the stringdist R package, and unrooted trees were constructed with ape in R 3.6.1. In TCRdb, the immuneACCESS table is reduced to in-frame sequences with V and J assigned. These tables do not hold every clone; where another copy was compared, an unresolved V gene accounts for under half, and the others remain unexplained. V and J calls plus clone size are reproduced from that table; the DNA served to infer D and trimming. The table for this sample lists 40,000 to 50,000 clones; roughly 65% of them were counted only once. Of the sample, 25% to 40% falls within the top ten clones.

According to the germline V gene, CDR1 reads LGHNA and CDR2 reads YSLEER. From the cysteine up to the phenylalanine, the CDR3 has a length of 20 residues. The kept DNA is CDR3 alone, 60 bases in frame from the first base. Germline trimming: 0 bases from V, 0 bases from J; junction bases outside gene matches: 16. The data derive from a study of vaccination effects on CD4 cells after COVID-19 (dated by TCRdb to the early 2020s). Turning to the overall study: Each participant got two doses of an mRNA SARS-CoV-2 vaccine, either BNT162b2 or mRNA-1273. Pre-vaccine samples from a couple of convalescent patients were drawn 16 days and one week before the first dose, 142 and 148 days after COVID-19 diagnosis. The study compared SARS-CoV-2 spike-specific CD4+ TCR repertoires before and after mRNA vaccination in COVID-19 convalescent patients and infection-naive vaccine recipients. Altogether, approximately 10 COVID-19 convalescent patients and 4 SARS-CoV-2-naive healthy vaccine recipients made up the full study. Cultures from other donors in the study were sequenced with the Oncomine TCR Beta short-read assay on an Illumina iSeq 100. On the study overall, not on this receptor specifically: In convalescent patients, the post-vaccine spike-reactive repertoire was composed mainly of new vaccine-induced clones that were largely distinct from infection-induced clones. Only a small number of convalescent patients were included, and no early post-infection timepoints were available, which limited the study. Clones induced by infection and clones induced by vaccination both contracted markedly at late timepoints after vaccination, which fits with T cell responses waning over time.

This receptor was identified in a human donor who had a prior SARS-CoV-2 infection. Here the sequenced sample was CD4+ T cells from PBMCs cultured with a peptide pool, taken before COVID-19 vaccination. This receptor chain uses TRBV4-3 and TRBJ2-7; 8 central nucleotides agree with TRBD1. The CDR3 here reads CASSQDPRTGPTAHSYEQYF. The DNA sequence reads TGCGCCAGCAGCCAAGATCCCAGGACAGGGCCCACAGCCCACTCCTACGAGCAGTACTTC.